This record concerns one T cell receptor (beta chain) sequence. What it binds is not known. Deep was the level at which the assay was run. This table comes from immunoSEQ multiplex PCR, and its TCRdb copy is limited to in-frame clones, with some not included. The table has about 800,000 clones, about 96% seen once. V lost 5 bases and J lost 1; bases outside the gene matches: 7. Germline V gene sequence: CDR1 LNHNV, CDR2 YYDKDF (reference sequence). The CDR3 runs to 15 residues. The sample belongs to a study of shared clonotypes between healthy human individuals. Study-wide findings and caveats: Clonotype sharing among donors was thought likely to change with sequencing depth.

Naive CD8 isolation took CD45RO-negative cells positively selected for CCR7 and excluded terminally differentiated effector memory CD45RA+ cells. Input material: naive CD8+ T cells sorted from blood. This chain links TRBV15 with TRBJ2-7; TRBD1 aligns across 8 bases. This sequence was found in a young man in good health. The CDR3 sequence is CATSAGQVGSYEQYF. The CDR3 DNA sequence: TGTGCCACCAGCGCGGGACAGGTGGGTTCCTACGAGCAGTACTTC.